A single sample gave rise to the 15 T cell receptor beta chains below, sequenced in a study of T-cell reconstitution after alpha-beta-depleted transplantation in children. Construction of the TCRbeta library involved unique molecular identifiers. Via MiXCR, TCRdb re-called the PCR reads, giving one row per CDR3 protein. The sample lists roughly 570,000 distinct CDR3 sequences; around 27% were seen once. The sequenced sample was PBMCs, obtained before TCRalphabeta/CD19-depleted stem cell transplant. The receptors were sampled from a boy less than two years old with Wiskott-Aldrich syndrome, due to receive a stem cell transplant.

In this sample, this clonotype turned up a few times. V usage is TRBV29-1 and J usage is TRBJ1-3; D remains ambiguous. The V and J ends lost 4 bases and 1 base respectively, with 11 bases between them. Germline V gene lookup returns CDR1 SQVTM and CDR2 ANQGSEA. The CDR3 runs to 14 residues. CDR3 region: CSVAQTASGNTIYF. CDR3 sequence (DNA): TGCAGCGTTGCCCAGACGGCGTCTGGAAACACCATATATTTT.

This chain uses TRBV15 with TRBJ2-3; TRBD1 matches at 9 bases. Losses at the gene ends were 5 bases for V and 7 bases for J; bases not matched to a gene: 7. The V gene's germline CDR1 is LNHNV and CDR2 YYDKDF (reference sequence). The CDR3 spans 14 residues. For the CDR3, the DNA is TGTGCCACCAGCTCGGGACAGGGTCGAAATACGCAGTATTTT. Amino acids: CATSSGQGRNTQYF.

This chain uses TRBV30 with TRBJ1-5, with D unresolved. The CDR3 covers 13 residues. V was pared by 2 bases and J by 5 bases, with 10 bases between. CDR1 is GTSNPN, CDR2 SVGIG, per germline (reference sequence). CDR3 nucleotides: TGTGCCTGGAGTATGGGGTCATATCAGCCCCAGCATTTT. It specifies CAWSMGSYQPQHF. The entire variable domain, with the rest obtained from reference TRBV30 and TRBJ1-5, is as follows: SQTIHQWPATLVQPVGSPLSLECTVEGTSNPNLYWYRQAAGRGLQLLFYSVGIGQISSEVPQNLSASRPQDRQFILSSKKLLLSDSGFYLCAWSMGSYQPQHFGDGTRLSIL.

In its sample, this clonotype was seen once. The CDR3: CATSDSDPGQYNEQFF. CDR3 sequence (DNA): TGTGCCACCAGTGATAGCGACCCGGGACAGTACAATGAGCAGTTCTTC. This chain uses TRBV24-1 with TRBJ2-1; 7 nucleotides agree with TRBD1. The CDR3 has 16 residues. Germline CDR1 and CDR2: KGHDR and SFDVKD. The trim removed 3 bases at V and 4 bases at J, leaving 8 bases unmatched.

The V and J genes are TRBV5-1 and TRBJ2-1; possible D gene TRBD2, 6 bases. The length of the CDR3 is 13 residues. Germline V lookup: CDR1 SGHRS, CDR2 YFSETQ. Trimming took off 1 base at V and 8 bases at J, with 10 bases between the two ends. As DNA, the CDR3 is TGCGCCAGCAGCTTGTGGGAGGTAGATGAGCAGTTCTTC. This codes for CASSLWEVDEQFF.

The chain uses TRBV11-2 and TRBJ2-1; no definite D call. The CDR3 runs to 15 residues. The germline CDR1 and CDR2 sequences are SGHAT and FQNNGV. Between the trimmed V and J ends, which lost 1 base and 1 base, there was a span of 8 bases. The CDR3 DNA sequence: TGTGCCAGCAGCTTAGTTCTCGAGTCCTACAATGAGCAGTTCTTC. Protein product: CASSLVLESYNEQFF.

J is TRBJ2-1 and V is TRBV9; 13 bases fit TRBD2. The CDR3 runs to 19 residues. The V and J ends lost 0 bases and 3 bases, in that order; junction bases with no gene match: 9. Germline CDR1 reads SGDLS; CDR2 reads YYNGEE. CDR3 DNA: TGTGCCAGCAGCGTAGTAGGGGGGGGACTAGCGGGAAACTACAATGAGCAGTTCTTC. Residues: CASSVVGGGLAGNYNEQFF.

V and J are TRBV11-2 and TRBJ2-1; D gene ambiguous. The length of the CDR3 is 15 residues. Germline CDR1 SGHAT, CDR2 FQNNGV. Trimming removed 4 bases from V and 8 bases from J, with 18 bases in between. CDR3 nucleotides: TGTGCCAGCAGCTGGGCTAGTCAGCCGTACGATGAGCAGTTCTTC. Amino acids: CASSWASQPYDEQFF.

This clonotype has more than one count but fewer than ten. The CDR3 reads CASSLLGGVGEQFF. As DNA, the CDR3 is TGCGCCAGCAGCTTGTTGGGGGGTGTGGGTGAGCAGTTCTTC. V usage is TRBV5-1 and J usage is TRBJ2-1; maybe TRBD2 (6 bases). The V gene lost 1 base and the J gene lost 9 bases, with 14 bases spanning the gap. The V gene's germline CDR1 is SGHRS and CDR2 YFSETQ. The CDR3 is 14 amino acids.

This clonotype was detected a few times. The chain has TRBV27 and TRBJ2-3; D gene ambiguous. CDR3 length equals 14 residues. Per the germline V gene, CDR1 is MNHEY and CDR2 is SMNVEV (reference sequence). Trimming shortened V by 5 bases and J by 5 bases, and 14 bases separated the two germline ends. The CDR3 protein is CASSLRAGIDTQYF. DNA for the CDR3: TGTGCCAGCAGTCTCCGGGCAGGCATAGATACGCAGTATTTT.

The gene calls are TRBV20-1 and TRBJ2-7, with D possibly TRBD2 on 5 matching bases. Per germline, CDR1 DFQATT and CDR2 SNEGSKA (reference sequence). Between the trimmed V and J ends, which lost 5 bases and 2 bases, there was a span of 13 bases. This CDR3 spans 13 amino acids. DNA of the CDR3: TGCAGTGCTCCGGGATCCCAAACCTACGAGCAGTACTTC. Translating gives CSAPGSQTYEQYF.

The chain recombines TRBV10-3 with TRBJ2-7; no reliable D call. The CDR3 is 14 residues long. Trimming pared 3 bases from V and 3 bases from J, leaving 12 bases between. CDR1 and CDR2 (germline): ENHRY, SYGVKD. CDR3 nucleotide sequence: TGTGCCATCAGTGACATAGCTGTTGACTACGAGCAGTACTTC. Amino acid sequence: CAISDIAVDYEQYF.

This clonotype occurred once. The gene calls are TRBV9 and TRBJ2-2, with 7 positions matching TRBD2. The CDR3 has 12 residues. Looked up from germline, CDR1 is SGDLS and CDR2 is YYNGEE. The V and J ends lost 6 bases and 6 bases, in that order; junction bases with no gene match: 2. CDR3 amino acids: CASMAGAGELFF. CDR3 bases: TGTGCCAGCATGGCGGGAGCCGGGGAGCTGTTTTTT.

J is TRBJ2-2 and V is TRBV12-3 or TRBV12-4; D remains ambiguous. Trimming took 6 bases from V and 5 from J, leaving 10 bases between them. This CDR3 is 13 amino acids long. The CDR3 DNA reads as TGTGCCAGCAGACGCACTGGGACCGGGGAGCTGTTTTTT. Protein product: CASRRTGTGELFF.

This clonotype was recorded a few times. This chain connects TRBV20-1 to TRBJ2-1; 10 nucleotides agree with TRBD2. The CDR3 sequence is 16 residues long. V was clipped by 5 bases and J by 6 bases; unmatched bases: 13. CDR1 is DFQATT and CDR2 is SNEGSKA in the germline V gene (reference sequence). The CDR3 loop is CSARQFSGRPGNEQFF. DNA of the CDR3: TGCAGTGCTCGCCAGTTTAGCGGGAGGCCCGGCAATGAGCAGTTCTTC.